Below, 29 T cell receptor beta chains from the same sample are listed, as sequenced in a study of T cells in women clearing cervical HPV infection. Method: immunoSEQ multiplex PCR; TCRdb's copy keeps in-frame clones and lacks some. The sample table includes around 30,000 clones. The sequenced sample was blood buffy coat. Receptors originate from a woman aged 18 to 75 with a cervical HPV16 infection that either progressed to CIN3+ or cleared (not recorded which).

To note about this clone: The read ends 3 residues before the CDR3 terminus; that terminus is restored from the germline J gene. This rearrangement joins TRBV4-2 to TRBJ2-1, with 11 positions matching TRBD2. From germline, CDR1 is LGHNA and CDR2 YNFKEQ. The V gene end was trimmed by 0 bases and the J gene end by 7 bases; junction bases not matched to a gene: 11. The CDR3 runs to 18 residues. This chain's CDR3 is CASSQDTPLAGVRNEQFF. The sequenced CDR3 bases are TGTGCCAGCAGCCAAGATACGCCACTAGCGGGAGTAAGGAATGAG.

Details on this clone: The CDR3 end falls 3 residues outside the read, so it is completed with the germline J gene. V is TRBV10-3 and J is TRBJ2-3; 7 positions agree with TRBD1. Looked up from germline, CDR1 is ENHRY and CDR2 is SYGVKD. This CDR3 is built from 15 residues. With V trimmed by 3 bases and J by 3 bases, 6 bases remained unmatched. Incomplete CDR3 DNA: TGTGCCATCAGTGATGTAGGGACAGCTACAGATACG. Protein product: CAISDVGTATDT. The full CDR3 sequence reads CAISDVGTATDTQYF.

Notes on this clone: The junction and the germline gene differ at one end; a read error may be behind it. The sequenced fragment ends 3 residues before the CDR3 boundary, so the rest is inferred from the germline J gene. V gene TRBV19 combines with J gene TRBJ2-7; D is undetermined. Germline CDR1 and CDR2: LNHDA and SQIVND (reference sequence). The CDR3 extends over 13 amino acids. CDR3 bases read: TGTGCCAGTGGTATAGGCGTCATGAGCGAG. Its protein product is CASGIGVMSE. The entire CDR3 reads CASGIGVMSEQYF.

Note on this clone: The sequenced fragment ends 3 residues before the CDR3 boundary, so the rest is inferred from the germline J gene. V usage is TRBV5-4 and J usage is TRBJ1-1; D perhaps matches TRBD1 (6 bases). The CDR3 extends over 15 amino acids. The ends were cut back, 4 bases at V and 1 base at J, with 14 bases in the middle. Germline V CDR1 and CDR2: SGHNT, YYREEE (reference sequence). Here the CDR3 reads CASSLRGGRNTEAFF. CDR3 bases read: TGTGCCAGCAGCCTCAGGGGCGGGAGGAACACTGAA.

Remarks on this clone: One end of the junction fails to match germline, which may point to a read error. The DNA ends 3 residues before the CDR3 does, and the rest of the CDR3 is filled in from the germline J gene. The chain is built from TRBV7-9 and TRBJ2-2; 9 bases line up with TRBD1. Germline loops: CDR1 SEHNR, CDR2 FQNEAQ (reference sequence). This CDR3 spans 14 amino acids. CDR3 region: CSSSQDRGNEKLFF. The part of the CDR3 DNA that was read is TGTTCCAGCAGCCAGGACAGGGGTAATGAAAAG.

Points on this clone: The CDR3 is cut off 3 residues early in the read; its end comes from the germline J gene. The chain joins TRBV29-1 to TRBJ2-3, with 11 bases fitting TRBD2. The CDR3 spans 14 residues. Germline CDR1 SQVTM, CDR2 ANQGSEA. CDR3 residues: CSVQVLAGEETQYF. The part of the CDR3 DNA that was read is TGCAGCGTGCAAGTACTAGCGGGAGAAGAGACG.

This clone is deemed medium-sized by its frequency. The observed sequence ends 3 residues before the CDR3 terminus, with the missing tail filled in from the germline J gene. This chain uses TRBV7-2 with TRBJ2-7, with D maybe TRBD2 (6 bases). CDR3 length equals 14 residues. V was shortened by 3 bases and J by 2 bases, with 11 bases between the two germline ends. CDR1 SGHTA and CDR2 FQGNSA come from the germline V gene. The CDR3 region is CASSFPGTPYEQYF. Incomplete CDR3 DNA: TGTGCCAGCAGCTTTCCCGGGACTCCCTACGAG.

Remarks on this clone: The CDR3 end lies 3 residues beyond the end of the read and is filled in from the germline J gene. This chain uses TRBV19 with TRBJ2-2, with 9 bases identical to TRBD2. Losses at the gene ends were 11 bases for V and 6 bases for J; bases not matched to a gene: 13. The CDR3 extends over 15 amino acids. Germline CDR1 LNHDA, CDR2 SQIVND (reference sequence). The CDR3 region is CACRVSGRSAGELFF. The CDR3 DNA, read in part, is TGTGCCTGTCGAGTTAGCGGGAGAAGTGCCGGGGAG.

CDR3: CASSLKGRGTDTQYF. The part of the CDR3 DNA that was read is TGTGCCAGCAGCTTAAAAGGCAGGGGCACAGATACG. The chain recombines TRBV7-3 with TRBJ2-3; tentative D call: TRBD1 (5 bases). Read data end 3 residues before the CDR3 end; the end is taken from the germline J gene. The CDR3 runs 15 residues. Germline V gene lookup returns CDR1 SGHTA and CDR2 FQGTGA. Trimming took 1 base from V and 1 from J, leaving 9 bases between them.

CDR3 sequence reads: CAIRRGRTPYDYTF. CDR3 DNA (partial): TGTGCCATTAGGAGAGGGAGGACACCCTACGAC. The gene calls are TRBV19 and TRBJ1-2; TRBD1 might be the D (5 bases). The CDR3 end lies 3 residues beyond the end of the read and is filled in from the germline J gene. This CDR3 region has 14 residues. Germline V gene lookup returns CDR1 LNHDA and CDR2 SQIVND (reference sequence).

In regard to this clone: The read terminates 3 residues ahead of where the CDR3 ends, so the germline J gene completes it. The chain carries TRBV20-1 and TRBJ2-7, with 10 bases aligning to TRBD1. Germline V gives CDR1 DFQATT, CDR2 SNEGSKA (reference sequence). Trimming at V came to 2 bases and at J to 5 bases, leaving 6 bases not matched to a gene. The CDR3 sequence is 14 residues long. The CDR3 here is CSARIGTGVDEQYF. The sequenced CDR3 bases are TGCAGTGCTAGAATCGGGACAGGGGTCGACGAG.

Note on this clone: Read coverage stops 3 residues before the CDR3 terminus; the germline J gene supplies the remainder. This chain links TRBV7-8 with TRBJ1-1; the D is unclear. Deletions cut 5 bases from V and 7 bases from J, with 8 bases between. This CDR3 is 11 amino acids long. The germline V gene has CDR1 SGHVS and CDR2 FQNEAQ. The CDR3 protein is CASSPRFEAFF. The CDR3 bases that were read are TGTGCCAGCAGCCCCCGGTTTGAA.

A word on this clone: The read terminates 3 residues before the CDR3 end, so the remaining end is supplied by the germline J gene. The chain combines TRBV4-1 with TRBJ2-1, with a possible D match to TRBD1 (6 bases). Per germline, CDR1 MGHRA and CDR2 YSYEKL. V was pared by 2 bases and J by 9 bases, with 14 bases between. The CDR3 has 14 residues. Partial CDR3 DNA: TGCGCCAGCAGCCAACAGACAGGCCAGCTTGAG. Protein: CASSQQTGQLE. The whole CDR3 protein is CASSQQTGQLEQFF.

The part of the CDR3 DNA that was read is TGTGCCAGCAGCCGCGGACAGTCCAATCAGCCC. Protein product: CASSRGQSNQP. The entire CDR3 protein reads CASSRGQSNQPQHF. V and J are TRBV13 and TRBJ1-5; tentative D call: TRBD1 (6 bases). The CDR3 end falls 3 residues outside the read, so it is completed with the germline J gene. V dropped 5 bases and J dropped 3 bases, with 11 bases sitting between them. Germline CDR1 and CDR2: PRHDT and FYEKMQ (reference sequence). The CDR3 consists of 14 residues.

Remarks on this clone: The read ends 3 residues early relative to the CDR3; the germline J gene fills the gap. Other DNA sequences of this sample code for an identical CDR3. The rearrangement uses TRBV5-1 and TRBJ2-3; 10 bases match TRBD2. Unmatched junction bases numbered 5, after V lost 1 base and J lost 6 bases. Germline CDR1 is SGHRS and CDR2 is YFSETQ. The CDR3 is made up of 15 amino acids. The DNA read from the CDR3 is TGCGCCAGCAGCTTGAGCCTAGCGGGGGAGGATACG. Amino acid sequence: CASSLSLAGEDT. The entire CDR3 sequence reads CASSLSLAGEDTQYF.

With regard to this clone: The CDR3 is cut off 3 residues early in the read; its end comes from the germline J gene. This rearrangement joins TRBV5-1 to TRBJ1-1, with 7 bases that match TRBD1. The V gene's germline CDR1 is SGHRS and CDR2 YFSETQ. The CDR3 loop spans 16 amino acids. The V segment lost 0 bases and the J segment 3 bases; nucleotides outside the gene matches: 8. The sequenced part of the CDR3 DNA is TGCGCCAGCAGCTTGGAGGGTGGCAGGGGGGACACTGAA. It codes for CASSLEGGRGDTE. The full CDR3 sequence reads CASSLEGGRGDTEAFF.

The DNA read from the CDR3 is TGTGCCAGCTCACCAAATCTGTCATTTTTCAGGACAGGGGCCTACGAC. Protein product: CASSPNLSFFRTGAYD. The entire CDR3 is CASSPNLSFFRTGAYDYTF. The chain employs TRBV18 and TRBJ1-2; TRBD1 aligns across 9 bases. Read sequence stops 3 residues before the CDR3 end, and the germline J gene provides the missing end. The CDR3 sequence is 19 residues long. The germline gives CDR1 KGHSH, CDR2 LQKENI.

Remarks on this clone: The read halts 3 residues ahead of the CDR3 end, with the missing end drawn from the germline J gene. V is TRBV19 and J is TRBJ2-3, with TRBD2 as a possible D gene (6 bases). Germline assignment: CDR1 LNHDA and CDR2 SQIVND (reference sequence). The CDR3 covers 15 residues. Trimming cost V 5 bases and J 2 bases, with 14 bases left between them. The covered CDR3 bases are TGTGCCAGTAGTCGCCGGGCGGGAAACACAGATACG. The encoded protein is CASSRRAGNTDT. The whole CDR3 protein reads CASSRRAGNTDTQYF.

The CDR3 DNA, read in part, is TGTGCCAGCAGCTGGACAGCCAATGAG. Translation: CASSWTANE. In full, the CDR3 reads CASSWTANEQFF. V is TRBV11-1 and J is TRBJ2-1, with D tentatively TRBD1 (6 bases). The read finishes 3 residues shy of the CDR3 end, and the germline J gene is used to complete it. Germline V gene sequence: CDR1 SGHAT, CDR2 FQDESV (reference sequence). The germline V and J ends were trimmed by 4 bases and 6 bases, with 7 bases remaining between them. The length of the CDR3 is 12 residues.

A remark on this clone: The read terminates 3 residues ahead of where the CDR3 ends, so the germline J gene completes it. The gene calls are TRBV7-3 and TRBJ2-3; 13 nucleotides match TRBD2. Losses at the gene ends were 5 bases for V and 4 bases for J; bases not matched to a gene: 6. This CDR3 comprises 16 residues. Germline CDR1 reads SGHTA; CDR2 reads FQGTGA. The CDR3 loop is CASSPRLAGGPDTQYF. CDR3 DNA, as far as it was read: TGTGCCAGCAGCCCCAGACTAGCGGGGGGTCCAGATACG.

With respect to this clone: Read coverage stops 3 residues before the CDR3 terminus; the germline J gene supplies the remainder. The gene calls are TRBV2 and TRBJ1-6; D remains unclear. The CDR3 spans 14 residues. CDR1 and CDR2 from the germline V gene are SNHLY and FYNNEI. V was pared by 7 bases and J by 2 bases, with 9 bases between. The DNA read from the CDR3 is TGTGCCAGCACCGTCAGGACCTATAATTCACCC. Its protein is CASTVRTYNSP. The CDR3 reads in full as CASTVRTYNSPLHF.

CDR3 protein: CSVEDQREKDNEQFF. CDR3 bases read: TGCAGCGTTGAGGACCAGCGGGAGAAGGACAATGAG. The chain is built from TRBV29-1 and TRBJ2-1; 8 bases fit TRBD2. The CDR3 extends 3 residues past the end of the read, so its final part is completed from the germline J gene. CDR3 length equals 15 residues. V gave up 3 bases and J gave up 5 bases; unmatched junction bases: 9. Germline CDR1 and CDR2: SQVTM and ANQGSEA.

Regarding this clone: From the germline J gene comes the end of the CDR3, since the read stops 3 residues before it. The chain uses TRBV29-1 and TRBJ2-3, with TRBD2 matching 8 bases. Germline lookup yields CDR1 SQVTM and CDR2 ANQGSEA. CDR3 length: 14 residues. V was clipped by 7 bases and J by 3 bases; unmatched bases: 9. The CDR3 region is CSARRASGTDTQYF. The CDR3 DNA, read in part, is TGCAGCGCCCGTCGGGCTAGCGGGACAGATACG.

On this clone: The CDR3 is cut off 3 residues early in the read; its end comes from the germline J gene. The rearrangement uses TRBV5-1 and TRBJ2-1; TRBD1 agrees at 10 bases. Germline V lookup: CDR1 SGHRS, CDR2 YFSETQ. The V gene end was trimmed by 9 bases and the J gene end by 8 bases; junction bases not matched to a gene: 14. The length of the CDR3 is 15 residues. CDR3 region: CATSPGTGEWDEQFF. The part of the CDR3 DNA that was read is TGCGCCACCTCGCCCGGGACAGGGGAATGGGATGAG.

About this clone itself: The CDR3 end is not reached by the read, which stops 3 residues before it; the germline J gene fills it in. The chain is built from TRBV2 and TRBJ2-7; D is ambiguous. Germline V gene lookup returns CDR1 SNHLY and CDR2 FYNNEI. Trimming cost V 7 bases and J 4 bases, with 11 bases left between them. This CDR3 has 12 amino acids. The chain's CDR3 is CASIDTDYEQYF. The sequenced CDR3 bases are TGTGCCAGCATCGACACGGATTACGAG.

Worth noting for this clone: With the read ending 3 residues before the CDR3 end, the germline J gene is used to fill in that end. The J gene is TRBJ1-4, the V gene TRBV20-1, with 7 bases that match TRBD1. The CDR3 runs 15 residues. J lost 3 bases, V lost 5 bases, and 9 bases had no gene match. Germline CDR1 reads DFQATT; CDR2 reads SNEGSKA (reference sequence). Incomplete CDR3 DNA: TGCAGTGCTGACAACTTCGGACAGGCTAATGAAAAA. Its protein product is CSADNFGQANEK. The CDR3 as a whole reads CSADNFGQANEKLFF.

Comment on this clone: With the read ending 3 residues before the CDR3 end, the germline J gene is used to fill in that end. This chain links TRBV5-6 with TRBJ2-7, with D possibly matching TRBD2 (6 bases). Germline values: CDR1 SGHDT, CDR2 YYEEEE. Trimming took 3 bases from V and 1 from J, leaving 14 bases between them. The CDR3 has 15 amino acids. This CDR3 is CASSWGAAGSYEQYF. CDR3 DNA (partial): TGTGCCAGCAGCTGGGGTGCGGCGGGGTCCTACGAG.

About this clone: Coverage ceases 3 residues before the CDR3 finishes, and the germline J gene fills in the end. V and J are TRBV5-1 and TRBJ2-7; 7 nucleotides align to TRBD2. CDR1 SGHRS and CDR2 YFSETQ come from the germline V gene. The CDR3 loop spans 14 amino acids. The junction had 9 bases not matched to a gene; V was cut back by 4 bases and J by 5 bases. The DNA read from the CDR3 is TGCGCCAGCAGCCGGGGAGGGCCAGAGGACGAG. It encodes CASSRGGPEDE. The complete CDR3 protein is CASSRGGPEDEQYF.

On this clone: The read ends 3 residues before the CDR3 terminus; that terminus is restored from the germline J gene. The chain couples TRBV7-9 to TRBJ1-1; TRBD1 agrees at 7 bases. CDR3 length: 15 residues. V was pared by 1 base and J by 7 bases, with 9 bases of the junction left unmatched. CDR1 is SEHNR and CDR2 is FQNEAQ in the germline V gene (reference sequence). The CDR3 bases that were read are TGTGCCAGCAGCTTAGGTGGGAGGGGGCGCGATGAA. The encoded protein is CASSLGGRGRDE. The entire CDR3 reads CASSLGGRGRDEAFF.